This T cell receptor (beta chain) was captured in a study of shared clonotypes between healthy human individuals. Using approximately 190 ng DNA, some 30,000 T cell genomes, the sorted-subset replicate PCRs were run. Clones were read by immunoSEQ multiplex PCR, and TCRdb kept only the in-frame ones, dropping some. The sample has under 1,900,000 clones; around 98.5% are singletons. The origin of this receptor is a man aged 25-45 years in good health. Sequenced material: naive CD4+ T cells sorted from blood. The subset here: CD45RA+ positively selected.

The CDR3 region is CATSEDRVPSEQYF. The CDR3 DNA reads TGTGCCACCAGCGAGGACAGGGTCCCTTCCGAGCAGTACTTC. The chain employs TRBV15 and TRBJ2-7, with 8 nucleotides matching TRBD1. V shed 5 bases and J 6 bases; nucleotides not matched to a gene: 9. The germline CDR1 and CDR2 sequences are LNHNV and YYDKDF (reference sequence). The CDR3 totals 14 residues.